A selection of T cell receptor beta chains follows, all from one sample in a study of blood T cells in healthy people across ages. TCRdb called the 5' RACE reads again in MiXCR, with one record for every CDR3 protein. The data show 1 million or so distinct CDR3 sequences, with under 30% seen just once and approximately 0.75% held by the top ten. This sample was shared with a second study, whose subject was T cells of mothers and their children.

The sequenced sample was blood. These receptors were collected from a girl aged 2 to 9 in good health. CDR3s include the opening cysteine and the closing phenylalanine or tryptophan. The D gene is left open where the match is weak. Size values are once, few and many counts, or a class for expanded clones, and some rows have none.

>TRBJ1-1|NA|NA|TRBV20-1
TGCAGTGCTAGTAGACGGGACGCCGACACTGAAGCTTTCTTT
CSASRRDADTEAFF
>TRBJ1-2|NA|TRBD1|TRBV12-3/TRBV12-4
TGTGCCAGCACCCGGACAGGGGGAAATGGCTACACCTTC
CASTRTGGNGYTF
>TRBJ2-1|few|NA|TRBV7-2
TGTGCCAGCAGCTTAGGGGCAGAGCCCTACAATGAGCAGTTCTTC
CASSLGAEPYNEQFF
>TRBJ2-7|NA|NA|TRBV5-1
TGCGCCAGCAGCTTGACCTACGTCAACGAGCAGTACTTC
CASSLTYVNEQYF
>TRBJ1-1|few|NA|TRBV28
TGTGCCAGCAGTTTCGTAAAGGGATTTGAAGCTTTCTTT
CASSFVKGFEAFF
>TRBJ1-1|few|NA|TRBV18
TGTGCCAGCTCAGGAGTTAGGACGGTGAACACTGAAGCTTTCTTT
CASSGVRTVNTEAFF
>TRBJ2-7|NA|NA|TRBV25-1
TGTGCCAGCAGTGAACAACAGGCTTCCTACGAGCAGTACTTC
CASSEQQASYEQYF
>TRBJ1-2|few|NA|TRBV20-1
TGCAGTGCACTCGACAGACTAAACTATGGCTACACCTTC
CSALDRLNYGYTF
>TRBJ2-7|few|NA|TRBV25-1
TGTGCCAGCCGAGACAGAAACTCCTACGAGCAGTACTTC
CASRDRNSYEQYF
>TRBJ2-6|NA|NA|TRBV19
TGTGCCAGTAGTCCTCTCGACAGATCTGGGGCCAACGTCCTGACTTTC
CASSPLDRSGANVLTF
>TRBJ2-7|few|NA|TRBV7-2
TGTGCCAGCAGCTTAGTATCGACAGACGAGGGATACTACGAGCAGTACTTC
CASSLVSTDEGYYEQYF
>TRBJ1-2|NA|NA|TRBV20-1
TGCAGTGCTCGGCGGGGTCAGAACTATGGCTACACCTTC
CSARRGQNYGYTF
>TRBJ1-1|NA|NA|TRBV2
TGTGCCAGCAGCACTAGTCCCACTGAGGGGAACACTGAAGCTTTCTTT
CASSTSPTEGNTEAFF
>TRBJ2-7|NA|NA|TRBV28
TGTGCCAGCAGCCCCGGGGATTTAACCTACGAGCAGTACTTC
CASSPGDLTYEQYF
>TRBJ1-4|NA|NA|TRBV7-9
TGTGCCAGCAGCTTAGCGACGCAGGGGTTAGGAGAAAAACTGTTTTTT
CASSLATQGLGEKLFF
>TRBJ1-2|few|NA|TRBV28
TGTGCCAGCAGTTTAGAGGGACCGAACTATGGCTACACCTTC
CASSLEGPNYGYTF
>TRBJ2-7|NA|TRBD1|TRBV27
TGTGCCAGCAGTTTGTCCGGGACAGGGAACTACGAGCAGTACTTC
CASSLSGTGNYEQYF
>TRBJ1-4|NA|NA|TRBV6-6
TGTGCCACCGCAAACCGCCCAACTAATGAAAAACTGTTTTTT
CATANRPTNEKLFF
>TRBJ1-1|NA|NA|TRBV19
TGTGCCAGTAGTGTACATCTTGAAGCTTTCTTT
CASSVHLEAFF
>TRBJ2-1|NA|NA|TRBV4-2
TGTGCCAGCAGCCAAGTTTTAGCTGAGGTCTATGAGCAGTTCTTC
CASSQVLAEVYEQFF
>TRBJ2-6|few|NA|TRBV7-2
TGTGCCAGCAGAGTCCCTGGGGCCAACGTCCTGACTTTC
CASRVPGANVLTF
>TRBJ1-1|NA|TRBD1|TRBV19
TGTGCCAGTAGTACACAGGGGAAGAACACTGAAGCTTTCTTT
CASSTQGKNTEAFF
>TRBJ2-5|few|NA|TRBV28
TGTGCCAGCAGCCCCGTTTTCCTCGGGGAGACCCAGTACTTC
CASSPVFLGETQYF
>TRBJ1-4|few|NA|TRBV29-1
TGCAGCGCCATAATCCGAACAGGTCCCGATGAAAAACTGTTTTTT
CSAIIRTGPDEKLFF
>TRBJ2-5|few|TRBD1|TRBV28
TGTGCCAGCAGTTCTCTACCGGGACAGGGGGCACGGAAAGAGACCCAGTACTTC
CASSSLPGQGARKETQYF
>TRBJ2-7|few|TRBD2|TRBV29-1
TGCAGCGTTGCGACTAGCGGGCCTAGCTCCTACGAGCAGTACTTC
CSVATSGPSSYEQYF
>TRBJ2-3|NA|TRBD1|TRBV20-1
TGCAGCGCCCACTCCGGGACAGACACAGATACGCAGTATTTT
CSAHSGTDTDTQYF
>TRBJ2-7|NA|TRBD1|TRBV28
TGTGCCATACGGACAGGGAACTCCTACGAGCAGTACTTC
CAIRTGNSYEQYF
>TRBJ1-2|NA|NA|TRBV20-1
TGCAGTGCTAGAGGTGCTTGGGATGGCTACACCTTC
CSARGAWDGYTF
>TRBJ1-2|once|NA|TRBV28
TGTGCCAGCCGGGATACCCTTAACTATGGCTACACCTTC
CASRDTLNYGYTF
>TRBJ2-5|NA|NA|TRBV12-3/TRBV12-4
TGTGCCAGCAGCCGGGGAGATCGGGAGACCCAGTACTTC
CASSRGDRETQYF
>TRBJ2-7|NA|NA|TRBV27
TGTGCCAGCAGTTACCGGGACCCGGGGAACTACGAGCAGTACTTC
CASSYRDPGNYEQYF
>TRBJ2-7|few|NA|TRBV29-1
TGCAGCGTTGATAGAGGAGGGTACGAGCAGTACTTC
CSVDRGGYEQYF
>TRBJ2-1|NA|TRBD2|TRBV11-2
TGTGCCAGCTCCCCGGGACTAGCCTTCAATGAGCAGTTCTTC
CASSPGLAFNEQFF
>TRBJ2-5|once|NA|TRBV7-7
TGTGCTAGCAGCTTAAATTCCCTGGGGCCCCAGTACTTC
CASSLNSLGPQYF
>TRBJ1-1|NA|TRBD1|TRBV5-1
TGCGCCAGCAGAGGACAGGGGAAGACTGAAGCTTTCTTT
CASRGQGKTEAFF
>TRBJ2-7|NA|NA|TRBV7-2
TGTGCCAGCAGCTTACCGGCCTCGGACGGGTGGTACTTC
CASSLPASDGWYF
>TRBJ2-3|NA|TRBD1|TRBV7-2
TGTGCCAGCAGCTTAGGAAGAGACAGGGGCTACACAGATACGCAGTGTTTT
CASSLGRDRGYTDTQCF
>TRBJ2-5|few|NA|TRBV4-1
TGCGCCAGCAGCCAAGGGGAGCGGGAGACCCAGTACTTC
CASSQGERETQYF
>TRBJ2-3|few|NA|TRBV27
TGTGCCAGCAATGCAGAGGGCCGTTATCGTGATACGCAGTATTTT
CASNAEGRYRDTQYF
>TRBJ2-5|NA|TRBD2|TRBV11-2
TGTGCCAGCAGCTTACTCCGGGCGGGGGAGCAGTACTTC
CASSLLRAGEQYF
>TRBJ1-2|few|NA|TRBV7-2
TGTGCCAGCAGCTTAGTCGGAGGGGTCCAGCATGGCTACACCTTC
CASSLVGGVQHGYTF
>TRBJ1-2|few|NA|TRBV7-2
TGTGCCAGCTCCTTGGCCGGGGGGTATAAGGGCTACACCTTC
CASSLAGGYKGYTF
>TRBJ2-7|NA|NA|TRBV6-5
TGTGCCAGCAGCCATGGTATTCACGAGCAGTACTTC
CASSHGIHEQYF
>TRBJ2-5|NA|TRBD2|TRBV20-1
TGCAGTGCTCGAAGGTGGCGGGAGGGCCAAGAGACCCAGTACTTC
CSARRWREGQETQYF
>TRBJ2-7|few|NA|TRBV29-1
TGCAGCGTGAGGACGGGTTCCTACGAGCAGTACTTC
CSVRTGSYEQYF
>TRBJ2-5|few|NA|TRBV29-1
TGCAGCGTTGTTACGGTGGGGTCCCAGTACTTC
CSVVTVGSQYF
>TRBJ2-3|many|TRBD2|TRBV7-3
TGTGCCAGCAGCTTAAGTGCGGGAGAGTGGGATACGCAGTATTTT
CASSLSAGEWDTQYF
>TRBJ1-1|NA|NA|TRBV18
TGTGCCAGCTCGGATCTTTACACTGAAGCTTTCTTT
CASSDLYTEAFF
>TRBJ2-6|NA|NA|TRBV14
TGTGCCAGCACTTCACACCCTTCTGGGGCCAACGTCCTGACTTTC
CASTSHPSGANVLTF
>TRBJ2-1|NA|TRBD2|TRBV7-3
TGTGCCAGCAGCTTAGCGACTAGCGGGGCTTACTCCTACAATGAGCAGTTCTTC
CASSLATSGAYSYNEQFF
>TRBJ2-4|NA|TRBD1|TRBV28
TGTGCCAGCAGTTTATTTCGGACAGGGACCAAAAACATTCAGTACTTC
CASSLFRTGTKNIQYF
>TRBJ2-5|few|NA|TRBV5-1
TGCGCCAGCAGCTCAGCTATCGTGGAGACCCAGTACTTC
CASSSAIVETQYF
>TRBJ2-5|NA|NA|TRBV20-1
TGCAGTGCTAGAATACGGGACTCCGGTGGAGAGACCCAGTACTTC
CSARIRDSGGETQYF
>TRBJ2-7|NA|TRBD2|TRBV6-2/TRBV6-3
TGTGCCAGCTCCGCGGGGGGAATCGAGCAGTACTTC
CASSAGGIEQYF
>TRBJ2-7|NA|TRBD1|TRBV9
TGTGCCAGCAGCAGCGATGGGACAGGGGATCCCTACGAGCAGTACTTC
CASSSDGTGDPYEQYF
>TRBJ2-1|few|NA|TRBV16
TGTGCCAGCAGCCCCCTGGACAGCTATGGGGACAATGAGCAGTTCTTC
CASSPLDSYGDNEQFF
>TRBJ2-5|NA|NA|TRBV29-1
TGCAGCGTTGTGTCTTCGGTTCTAGAGACCCAGTACTTC
CSVVSSVLETQYF
>TRBJ2-7|NA|NA|TRBV20-1
TGCAGTGCTAGAGCTACCGCGGGGTCCGAGCAGTACTTC
CSARATAGSEQYF